A selection of T cell receptor beta chains follows, all from one sample in a study of blood T cell repertoires in COVID-19. The protocol was immunoSEQ multiplex PCR, while the TCRdb copy is restricted to in-frame clones and leaves out a portion. The data hold fewer than 150,000 clones, with roughly 79% observed a single time. The specimen was peripheral blood. These receptors were taken from a man aged 80 or over with acute or convalescent COVID-19. CDR3s include the opening cysteine and the closing phenylalanine or tryptophan. Each record gives: D gene, clone size, V gene, J gene, CDR3 protein, CDR3 DNA. D genes are given only for firm matches. Where a row states a size, it is once, few, many or the class of an expanded clone; other rows omit it.

d_call: NA
clone_size: NA
v_call: TRBV7-3
j_call: TRBJ2-1
cdr3_aa: CASSLSGGGNEQFF
cdr3_nt: TGTGCCAGCAGCTTAAGCGGGGGCGGGAATGAGCAGTTCTTC

d_call: NA
clone_size: NA
v_call: TRBV19
j_call: TRBJ1-5
cdr3_aa: CASSINFNQPQHF
cdr3_nt: TGTGCCAGTAGTATAAACTTCAATCAGCCCCAGCATTTT

d_call: TRBD2
clone_size: NA
v_call: TRBV10-2
j_call: TRBJ2-5
cdr3_aa: CASRTTSGQGTQYF
cdr3_nt: TGCGCCAGCCGAACCACTAGCGGGCAAGGGACCCAGTACTTC

d_call: TRBD2
clone_size: NA
v_call: TRBV6-6
j_call: TRBJ2-7
cdr3_aa: CASGTSGGGSYEQYF
cdr3_nt: TGTGCCAGCGGGACTAGCGGGGGGGGGTCCTACGAGCAGTACTTC

d_call: NA
clone_size: once
v_call: TRBV29-1
j_call: TRBJ2-1
cdr3_aa: CSVNRVVNEQFF
cdr3_nt: TGCAGCGTCAACAGGGTTGTAAATGAGCAGTTCTTC

d_call: NA
clone_size: NA
v_call: TRBV9
j_call: TRBJ1-2
cdr3_aa: CASSVGADYGYTF
cdr3_nt: TGTGCCAGCAGCGTAGGCGCTGACTATGGCTACACCTTC

d_call: NA
clone_size: NA
v_call: TRBV7-2
j_call: TRBJ2-5
cdr3_aa: CASTHGGTVETQYF
cdr3_nt: TGTGCCAGCACTCATGGGGGGACGGTGGAGACCCAGTACTTC

d_call: NA
clone_size: NA
v_call: TRBV10-3
j_call: TRBJ1-2
cdr3_aa: CAISDHSQLYGYTF
cdr3_nt: TGTGCCATCAGTGACCACAGTCAGCTCTATGGCTACACCTTC

d_call: NA
clone_size: NA
v_call: TRBV29-1
j_call: TRBJ2-3
cdr3_aa: CSFQDSTDTQYF
cdr3_nt: TGCAGCTTCCAGGATAGCACAGATACGCAGTATTTT

d_call: TRBD2
clone_size: NA
v_call: TRBV11-2
j_call: TRBJ2-3
cdr3_aa: CASSLGGPLAGYTDTQYF
cdr3_nt: TGTGCCAGCAGCTTAGGAGGCCCACTAGCGGGGTACACAGATACGCAGTATTTT

d_call: TRBD1
clone_size: NA
v_call: TRBV28
j_call: TRBJ1-5
cdr3_aa: CASRWTGNQPQHF
cdr3_nt: TGTGCCAGCAGGTGGACAGGGAACCAGCCCCAGCATTTT

d_call: TRBD1
clone_size: few
v_call: TRBV5-1
j_call: TRBJ2-7
cdr3_aa: CASSLGDRGYEQYF
cdr3_nt: TGCGCCAGCAGCTTGGGGGACAGGGGGTACGAGCAGTACTTC

d_call: NA
clone_size: NA
v_call: TRBV6-6
j_call: TRBJ1-5
cdr3_aa: CASRGAARNQPQHF
cdr3_nt: TGTGCCAGCAGGGGGGCAGCCCGCAATCAGCCCCAGCATTTT

d_call: NA
clone_size: NA
v_call: TRBV5-1
j_call: TRBJ2-3
cdr3_aa: CASSLQGIGTDTQYF
cdr3_nt: TGCGCCAGCAGCTTGCAGGGTATAGGCACAGATACGCAGTATTTT

d_call: NA
clone_size: many
v_call: TRBV5-1
j_call: TRBJ1-3
cdr3_aa: CASSSAGGSGNTIYF
cdr3_nt: TGCGCCAGCAGCTCCGCTGGAGGGTCTGGAAACACCATATATTTT

d_call: TRBD2
clone_size: NA
v_call: TRBV5-6
j_call: TRBJ2-2
cdr3_aa: CASSAEGAGAHTGELFF
cdr3_nt: TGTGCCAGCTCTGCGGAGGGAGCGGGGGCCCACACCGGGGAGCTGTTTTTT

d_call: NA
clone_size: NA
v_call: TRBV12-3/TRBV12-4
j_call: TRBJ1-1
cdr3_aa: CASSFEVRLEAFF
cdr3_nt: TGTGCCAGCAGTTTCGAGGTACGACTTGAAGCTTTCTTT

d_call: TRBD2
clone_size: many
v_call: TRBV29-1
j_call: TRBJ2-3
cdr3_aa: CSVSWGGSTDTQYF
cdr3_nt: TGCAGCGTATCGTGGGGGGGGAGCACAGATACGCAGTATTTT

d_call: TRBD1
clone_size: NA
v_call: TRBV5-1
j_call: TRBJ1-1
cdr3_aa: CASSLGLQGAVTFF
cdr3_nt: TGCGCCAGCAGCTTGGGGTTACAGGGGGCAGTAACTTTCTTT